This T cell receptor beta chain was obtained from a study of tumor-infiltrating lymphocytes in oesophageal squamous cell carcinoma. This CDR3 has 17 amino acids. Germline V CDR1 and CDR2: SGHTA, FQGNSA. One entry per CDR3 protein results from TCRdb running MiXCR on the PCR reads. This sample has approximately 12,000 distinct CDR3 sequences; approximately 60% occur once, and the top ten carry over 20%. This sequence originates from a male donor with esophageal squamous cell carcinoma. The gene calls are TRBV7-2 and TRBJ2-4; 7 bases are a match to TRBD2. TRBJ2-1 matches the DNA end more closely, so the J call is doubtful. Specimen: esophageal tumor tissue. DNA of the CDR3: TGTGCCAGCAGCTTCGAGGGACTACTCGATACCTACAATGAGCAGTTCTTC. It is translated as CASSFEGLLDTYNEQFF.